This T cell receptor beta chain was recorded in a study of T cell changes during pregnancy in multiple sclerosis. There are 13 residues in the CDR3. The trim removed 10 bases at V and 3 bases at J, leaving 6 bases unmatched. Germline assignment: CDR1 MNHNY and CDR2 SVGAGI (reference sequence). TCRdb's table, derived via immunoSEQ multiplex PCR, lists solely in-frame clones and lacks some. The repertoire holds some 37,000 clones, with roughly 93% as singletons. V gene TRBV6-6 combines with J gene TRBJ2-1, with 7 nucleotides matching TRBD1. The sample was CD4+ T cells from peripheral blood mononuclear cells, taken before pregnancy. This clonotype was obtained from a female donor with multiple sclerosis, enrolled in a pregnancy study. CDR3 sequence reads: CATRQGDYNEQFF. CDR3 nucleotides: TGTGCCACCAGACAGGGAGACTACAATGAGCAGTTCTTC.